This T cell receptor beta chain was profiled in a study of human T cells and chemical hapten exposure. Study context: TCR yield per sample varied, mainly due to pooled library volumes.

Specified time point: patch test 1, 2 weeks after DPC sensitization. The treatment: therapeutic diphenylcyclopropenone sensitization with weekly scalp DPC. It was the library that attached unique molecular identifiers to individual cDNA molecules. A single record per CDR3 protein comes from TCRdb applying MiXCR to the RACE reads. The sample consists of 100,000 to 150,000 distinct CDR3 sequences, about an eighth of them appearing once. This clonotype was observed a handful of times. This material consisted of whole blood, taken in connection with sensitization to the hapten diphenylcyclopropenone (DPC). The clonotype was recovered from a man aged 18 to 30 with alopecia areata. Some clones in this sample may be carry-over from other donors' samples.

The CDR3 here is CASSVGGSNQPQHF. DNA for the CDR3: TGTGCCAGCAGCGTAGGCGGGTCGAATCAGCCCCAGCATTTT. V gene TRBV9 combines with J gene TRBJ1-5; D unclear. Germline V gene lookup returns CDR1 SGDLS and CDR2 YYNGEE. The CDR3 has 14 residues. The V and J ends lost 0 bases and 4 bases respectively, with 8 bases between them.